This T cell receptor beta chain appears in the sequencing data of a study of PD-1 blockade in classical Hodgkin lymphoma. Study-level background: Patients received nivolumab 3 mg/kg intravenously every 2 weeks.

The study's findings and limits: Causes of the repertoire differences remain undefined, possibly disease activity or prior therapy. Reported findings placed baseline TCR diversity lower in newly diagnosed patients (compared with healthy donors). Unlike CD8+ TCR diversity, which did not rise significantly by C4D1, CD4+ TCR diversity did.

TCRdb's copy holds only in-frame clones and misses some; the assay was immunoSEQ multiplex PCR. Among about 85,000 clones, around 90% were seen once, and the ten largest hold under 3%. Each patient experienced a relapse that followed autologous stem cell transplantation, and brentuximab vedotin exposure varied. For this clone: Its antigen remains unidentified.

Germline V CDR1 and CDR2: SGHTA, FQGNSA. This CDR3 region has 16 residues. V lost 1 base and J lost 7; bases outside the gene matches: 10. The rearrangement links TRBV7-2 to TRBJ2-1; the match to TRBD2 covers 7 bases. This specimen was peripheral blood mononuclear cells (PBMCs), taken before the second cycle of nivolumab. This sequence originates from a human donor with classical Hodgkin lymphoma. The CDR3 is CASSLVVGRPVNEQFF. The CDR3 DNA reads as TGTGCCAGCAGCTTAGTTGTCGGGAGGCCGGTGAATGAGCAGTTCTTC.